Listed here are 27 T cell receptor beta chains from one sample, sequenced in a study of T cell responses to AZD1222 COVID-19 vaccine. TCRdb keeps only in-frame clones here, not all; method: immunoSEQ multiplex PCR. This sample has about 100,000 clones, with more than 80% found just once. Sequenced here: peripheral blood, sampled on day 0 of AZD1222 vaccination. Source of these receptors: an adult in good health.

This chain joins TRBV5-4 and TRBJ2-7, with D possibly matching TRBD2 (6 bases). CDR1 and CDR2 from the germline V gene are SGHNT and YYREEE (reference sequence). CDR3 length: 16 residues. V was shortened by 0 bases and J by 4 bases, with 17 bases between the two germline ends. CDR3 residues: CASSLAGAGTRYEQYF. As DNA, the CDR3 is TGTGCCAGCAGCTTGGCGGGTGCGGGAACGAGGTACGAGCAGTACTTC.

The rearrangement joins TRBV4-3 to TRBJ2-2; possibly TRBD1 for D (7 bases). Trimming took 1 base from V and 6 from J, leaving 18 bases between them. In germline, CDR1 is LGHNA, CDR2 YSLEER. The CDR3 loop spans 17 amino acids. This CDR3 reads CASSQGTGGGWPGELFF. The CDR3 DNA reads TGCGCCAGCAGCCAAGGGACAGGAGGGGGATGGCCCGGGGAGCTGTTTTTT.

The gene calls are TRBV10-3 and TRBJ2-1; 9 bases are shared with TRBD1. V dropped 2 bases and J dropped 11; count of bases not matched to a gene: 10. This CDR3 has 15 amino acids. Germline CDR1 and CDR2: ENHRY and SYGVKD. CDR3 sequence: CAISERTGETRKQFF. For the CDR3, the DNA is TGTGCCATCAGTGAGAGGACAGGGGAAACTAGGAAGCAGTTCTTC.

This clone was detected once. The gene calls are TRBV18 and TRBJ1-5; the D is unclear. V was cut by 2 bases and J by 0 bases, with 14 bases left in between. This CDR3 spans 17 amino acids. Germline-derived CDR1 and CDR2 are KGHSH and LQKENI. The CDR3 reads CASSPFSEHHSNQPQHF. DNA for the CDR3: TGTGCCAGCTCACCATTCTCAGAACACCATAGCAATCAGCCCCAGCATTTT.

The chain recombines TRBV2 with TRBJ1-2, with 9 bases matching TRBD1. Germline V gene lookup returns CDR1 SNHLY and CDR2 FYNNEI. The CDR3 length is 12 residues. The junction had 2 bases not matched to a gene; V was cut back by 6 bases and J by 6 bases. The CDR3 DNA reads as TGTGCCAGCAGATGGACAGGGGATGGCTACACCTTC. Translating gives CASRWTGDGYTF.

This rearrangement joins TRBV18 to TRBJ1-1, with 7 bases fitting TRBD1. The germline V gene has CDR1 KGHSH and CDR2 LQKENI. Losses at the gene ends were 4 bases for V and 5 bases for J; bases not matched to a gene: 10. The CDR3 loop spans 15 amino acids. The CDR3 coding sequence is TGTGCCAGCTCACTCTTTACAGGGGTAAATACTGAAGCTTTCTTT. Amino acid sequence: CASSLFTGVNTEAFF.

This clone came up once. The chain couples TRBV7-2 to TRBJ1-3; D is ambiguous. V lost 4 bases and J 2 bases, leaving 15 bases between the germline ends. The CDR3 loop spans 16 amino acids. Germline V lookup: CDR1 SGHTA, CDR2 FQGNSA. CDR3 nucleotides: TGTGCCAGCAGCTCCCAGGTAGGAGGAGCTGGAAACACCATATATTTT. Translation gives CASSSQVGGAGNTIYF.

This chain links TRBV5-4 with TRBJ2-7; 9 nucleotides agree with TRBD2. The CDR3 runs 15 residues. V dropped 0 bases and J dropped 3; count of bases not matched to a gene: 4. Germline-derived CDR1 and CDR2 are SGHNT and YYREEE (reference sequence). The CDR3 region has the DNA TGTGCCAGCAGCTTGGGGACTAGCGATTTCTACGAGCAGTACTTC. Translation gives CASSLGTSDFYEQYF.

The chain is built from TRBV7-3 and TRBJ1-1, with D possibly matching TRBD1 (6 bases). V was shortened by 6 bases and J by 0 bases, with 17 bases between the two germline ends. This CDR3 has 16 amino acids. The germline V gene encodes CDR1 SGHTA and CDR2 FQGTGA. The DNA for the CDR3 is TGTGCCAGCAGTCCCCAAGGGGGTACCTTGAACACTGAAGCTTTCTTT. The encoded protein is CASSPQGGTLNTEAFF.

The chain has TRBV19 and TRBJ2-3; TRBD2 might be the D (6 bases). CDR1 is LNHDA, CDR2 SQIVND, per germline (reference sequence). V was pared by 6 bases and J by 4 bases, with 14 bases between. This CDR3 spans 14 amino acids. The CDR3 spells CASSDTGSADTQYF. As DNA, the CDR3 is TGTGCCAGTAGCGATACCGGGAGTGCAGATACGCAGTATTTT.

This sequence joins TRBV5-6 and TRBJ2-7; 11 bases are a match to TRBD2. The V segment lost 0 bases and the J segment 3 bases; nucleotides outside the gene matches: 5. This CDR3 comprises 16 residues. Germline CDR1 SGHDT, CDR2 YYEEEE. The CDR3 DNA follows: TGTGCCAGCAGCTTGGTAGCTAGCGGGAGGTACTACGAGCAGTACTTC. Translating it yields CASSLVASGRYYEQYF. Full variable domain (remainder filled in from reference TRBV5-6 and TRBJ2-7): DAGVTQSPTHLIKTRGQQVTLRCSPKSGHDTVSWYQQALGQGPQFIFQYYEEEERQRGNFPDRFSGHQFPNYSSELNVNALLLGDSALYLCASSLVASGRYYEQYFGPGTRLTVT.

V gene TRBV12-3 or TRBV12-4 combines with J gene TRBJ2-1, with TRBD2 matching over 9 bases. V lost 7 bases to trimming and J lost 8 bases; unmatched junction nucleotides: 3. The CDR3 totals 12 residues. CDR3 sequence reads: CASTSGIHEQFF. As DNA, the CDR3 is TGTGCCAGCACTAGCGGGATTCATGAGCAGTTCTTC.

The genes are TRBV9 and TRBJ2-2; the D gene is possibly TRBD2 (5 bases). The CDR3 loop spans 16 amino acids. Per the germline V gene, CDR1 is SGDLS and CDR2 is YYNGEE. Trimming took off 0 bases at V and 0 bases at J, with 9 bases between the two ends. The CDR3 DNA is TGTGCCAGCAGCGTAGTTCATAGCGCGAACACCGGGGAGCTGTTTTTT. Translation: CASSVVHSANTGELFF.

The rearrangement uses TRBV9 and TRBJ2-1; 14 nucleotides match TRBD2. V was clipped by 0 bases and J by 10 bases; unmatched bases: 6. The CDR3 covers 16 residues. In germline, CDR1 is SGDLS, CDR2 YYNGEE. This CDR3 reads CASSVGGTSGSGEQFF. CDR3 DNA: TGTGCCAGCAGCGTAGGGGGGACTAGCGGGAGCGGGGAGCAGTTCTTC.

The J gene is TRBJ2-1, the V gene TRBV7-3; D might be TRBD1 or TRBD2, each matching 5 bases. Germline V gene lookup returns CDR1 SGHTA and CDR2 FQGTGA. Trimming shortened V by 2 bases and J by 11 bases, and 13 bases separated the two germline ends. This CDR3 is built from 13 residues. The chain's CDR3 is CASSLSSRDQQFF. The CDR3 region has the DNA TGTGCCAGCAGCTTATCTAGCAGGGATCAGCAGTTCTTC.

This clone was counted once. J is TRBJ2-5 and V is TRBV25-1; tentatively, D is TRBD2 (5 bases). V shed 7 bases and J shed 5 bases, with 17 bases lying between them. The CDR3 loop spans 14 amino acids. CDR1 is MGHDK, CDR2 SYGVNS, per germline. The CDR3 region has the DNA TGTGCCAGCACCGCTTACGGGGAGTTGGAGACCCAGTACTTC. Its protein product is CASTAYGELETQYF.

This clone is medium-sized. The J gene is TRBJ1-4, the V gene TRBV19; D unclear. Germline V CDR1 and CDR2: LNHDA, SQIVND (reference sequence). V lost 2 bases, J lost 4 bases, and 11 bases lay in between. CDR3 length equals 15 residues. The CDR3 DNA is TGTGCCAGTAGTATATGGTTGGACGGTAATGAAAAACTGTTTTTT. This encodes CASSIWLDGNEKLFF.

Written as DNA, the CDR3 is TGTGCCTGGAGTAAGTCTCTAACCTACGAGCAGTACTTC. This encodes CAWSKSLTYEQYF. V and J are TRBV30 and TRBJ2-7; D unresolved. Trimming stripped 2 bases from V and 2 bases from J, with 10 bases between. Germline V lookup: CDR1 GTSNPN, CDR2 SVGIG (reference sequence). There are 13 residues in the CDR3.

The rearrangement joins TRBV7-3 to TRBJ1-6; 7 bases fit TRBD1. Germline-derived CDR1 and CDR2 are SGHTA and FQGTGA. After removal of 4 bases from V and 6 bases from J, the junction contained 3 bases not matched to a gene. The CDR3 contains 14 residues. The CDR3 DNA reads TGTGCCAGCAGCTCCGGGACAGCTAATTCACCCCTCCACTTT. Protein: CASSSGTANSPLHF.

V and J are TRBV20-1 and TRBJ1-2, with 7 positions matching TRBD1. J gave up 8 bases and V 3 bases, and 9 bases lay outside the gene matches. Germline values: CDR1 DFQATT, CDR2 SNEGSKA (reference sequence). The CDR3 runs 13 residues. As DNA, the CDR3 is TGCAGTGCTAGTCGGTCCGGGACAGAGGGCTACACCTTC. This gives the protein CSASRSGTEGYTF.

The count of this clone is one. V is TRBV11-2 and J is TRBJ2-2; no clear D. Trimming took 5 bases from V and 1 from J, leaving 14 bases between them. CDR1 is SGHAT, CDR2 FQNNGV, per germline. CDR3 length equals 16 residues. CDR3 DNA: TGTGCCAGCAGCCTGAACGGAAGACAGAACACCGGGGAGCTGTTTTTT. This gives the protein CASSLNGRQNTGELFF.

This clone was recorded a few times. CDR3 in amino acids: CASSLRPAGGASYNEQFF. CDR3 nucleotide sequence: TGCGCCAGCAGCTTGAGACCAGCGGGAGGGGCCTCCTACAATGAGCAGTTCTTC. The chain joins TRBV5-1 to TRBJ2-1; 10 bases are a match to TRBD2. Trimming cost V 1 base and J 0 bases; bases outside gene matches: 7. Germline V gene sequence: CDR1 SGHRS, CDR2 YFSETQ. This CDR3 is 18 amino acids long.

The chain has TRBV18 and TRBJ2-7, with 9 bases identical to TRBD2. The CDR3 consists of 14 residues. Germline CDR1 is KGHSH and CDR2 is LQKENI. V lost 0 bases to trimming and J lost 4 bases; unmatched junction nucleotides: 1. CDR3 loop: CASSPPLAGYEQYF. The DNA of the CDR3 is TGTGCCAGCTCACCACCCCTAGCGGGGTACGAGCAGTACTTC.

This rearrangement joins TRBV19 to TRBJ1-4; a weak D match, TRBD1 (5 bases). Trimming cost V 5 bases and J 5 bases, with 18 bases left between them. Germline CDR1 is LNHDA and CDR2 is SQIVND (reference sequence). The CDR3 contains 16 residues. Here the CDR3 DNA reads TGTGCCAGTAGTGACAGCCAACTCACTGAGAATGAAAAACTGTTTTTT. It translates to CASSDSQLTENEKLFF.

The chain recombines TRBV7-9 with TRBJ1-2; possible D gene TRBD1, 5 bases. Germline-derived CDR1 and CDR2 are SEHNR and FQNEAQ (reference sequence). The length of the CDR3 is 14 residues. V was shortened by 8 bases and J by 5 bases, with 18 bases between the two germline ends. CDR3 protein: CASQNEQGEYGYTF. The CDR3 DNA is TGTGCCAGCCAAAACGAGCAGGGAGAGTATGGCTACACCTTC.

This chain links TRBV27 with TRBJ1-4, with D maybe TRBD1 (6 bases). The CDR3 totals 15 residues. CDR1 and CDR2 (germline): MNHEY, SMNVEV (reference sequence). V was shortened by 6 bases and J by 3 bases, with 14 bases between the two germline ends. CDR3 nucleotides: TGTGCCAGCAGGAATACAGGGTTGGCTAATGAAAAACTGTTTTTT. Amino acids: CASRNTGLANEKLFF. The variable domain in full, with the rest retrieved from reference TRBV27 and TRBJ1-4, is EAQVTQNPRYLITVTGKKLTVTCSQNMNHEYMSWYRQDPGLGLRQIYYSMNVEVTDKGDVPEGYKVSRKEKRNFPLILESPSPNQTSLYFCASRNTGLANEKLFFGSGTQLSVL.

The chain uses TRBV11-3 and TRBJ2-1, with 8 bases lining up with TRBD2. The CDR3 covers 16 residues. The V and J ends lost 5 bases and 5 bases, in that order; junction bases with no gene match: 11. Germline CDR1 reads SGHNT; CDR2 reads YENEEA. CDR3 loop: CASSRWRGTSNNEQFF. CDR3 nucleotides: TGTGCCAGCAGCAGATGGCGCGGGACTAGTAACAATGAGCAGTTCTTC. Drawing the rest from reference TRBV11-3 and TRBJ2-1, the complete variable domain is EAGVVQSPRYKIIEKKQPVAFWCNPISGHNTLYWYLQNLGQGPELLIRYENEEAVDDSQLPKDRFSAERLKGVDSTLKIQPAELGDSAVYLCASSRWRGTSNNEQFFGPGTRLTVL.